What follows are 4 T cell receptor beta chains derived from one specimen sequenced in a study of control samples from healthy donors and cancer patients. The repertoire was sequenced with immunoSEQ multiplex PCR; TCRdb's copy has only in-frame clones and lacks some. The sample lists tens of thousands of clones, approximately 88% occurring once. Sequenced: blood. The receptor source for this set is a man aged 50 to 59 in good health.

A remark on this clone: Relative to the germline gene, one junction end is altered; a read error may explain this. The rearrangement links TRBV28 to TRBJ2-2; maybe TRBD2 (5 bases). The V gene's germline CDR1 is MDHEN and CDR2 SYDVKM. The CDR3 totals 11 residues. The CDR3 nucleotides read TGTGCCAGCAGTGAACACCGGGGAGCTGTTTTT. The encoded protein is CASSEHRGAVF.

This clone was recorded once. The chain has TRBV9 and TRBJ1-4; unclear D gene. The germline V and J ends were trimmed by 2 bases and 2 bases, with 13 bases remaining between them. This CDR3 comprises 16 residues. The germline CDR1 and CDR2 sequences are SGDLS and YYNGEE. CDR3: CASSVGFLGTNEKLFF. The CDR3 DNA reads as TGTGCCAGCAGCGTCGGATTCTTGGGGACTAATGAAAAACTGTTTTTT. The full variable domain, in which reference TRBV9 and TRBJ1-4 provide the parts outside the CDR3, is DSGVTQTPKHLITATGQRVTLRCSPRSGDLSVYWYQQSLDQGLQFLIQYYNGEERAKGNILERFSAQQFPDLHSELNLSSLELGDSALYFCASSVGFLGTNEKLFFGSGTQLSVL.

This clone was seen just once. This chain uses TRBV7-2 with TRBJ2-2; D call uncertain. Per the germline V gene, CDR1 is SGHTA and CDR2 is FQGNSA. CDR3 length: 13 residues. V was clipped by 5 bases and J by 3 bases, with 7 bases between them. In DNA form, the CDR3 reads TGTGCCAGCAGCCGCGACTACACCGGGGAGCTGTTTTTT. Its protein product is CASSRDYTGELFF.

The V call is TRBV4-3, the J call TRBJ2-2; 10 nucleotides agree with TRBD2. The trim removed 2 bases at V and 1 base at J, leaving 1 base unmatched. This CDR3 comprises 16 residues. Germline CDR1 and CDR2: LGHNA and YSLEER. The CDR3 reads CASSQPSGRNTGELFF. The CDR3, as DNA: TGCGCCAGCAGCCAACCTAGCGGGAGGAACACCGGGGAGCTGTTTTTT.